These 17 T cell receptor beta chains were all obtained from the same sample, sequenced in a study of blood T cell repertoires in COVID-19. The table came from immunoSEQ multiplex PCR; TCRdb's copy has only in-frame clones and leaves some out. The sample lists over 150,000 clones, more than 70% occurring once. What was sequenced was peripheral blood. All receptors derive from a man between 18 and 35 years old with active or convalescent COVID-19.

The genes are TRBV11-2 and TRBJ2-7; D may be TRBD1 (5 bases). Germline CDR1 and CDR2: SGHAT and FQNNGV. V gave up 0 bases and J gave up 0 bases, with 9 bases separating them. The CDR3 sequence is 15 residues long. Here the CDR3 reads CASSLEGHSSYEQYF. The DNA of the CDR3 is TGTGCCAGCAGCTTAGAGGGGCATAGCTCCTACGAGCAGTACTTC.

V gene TRBV3-1 (or the pseudogene TRBV3-2) combines with J gene TRBJ2-7; 11 nucleotides match TRBD1. The CDR3 spans 15 residues. Per the germline V gene, CDR1 is LGHDT and CDR2 is YNNKEL (reference sequence). Trimming at V came to 3 bases and at J to 7 bases, leaving 8 bases not matched to a gene. In DNA form, the CDR3 reads TGTGCCAGCAGCCATTTCGGGACAGGGGGTCGGGAGCAGTACTTC. Translated, it gives CASSHFGTGGREQYF.

The V call is TRBV7-2, the J call TRBJ1-1; D is undetermined. The length of the CDR3 is 10 residues. The germline V and J ends were trimmed by 6 bases and 8 bases, with 7 bases remaining between them. Germline V gene sequence: CDR1 SGHTA, CDR2 FQGNSA. The CDR3 DNA reads as TGTGCCAGCAGAGAGACAGAAGCTTTCTTT. It codes for CASRETEAFF.

CDR3: CASSWGRYEQYF. Written as DNA, the CDR3 is TGTGCCAGCAGTTGGGGCCGTTACGAGCAGTACTTC. The chain has TRBV28 and TRBJ2-7; maybe TRBD1 (5 bases). Trimming took 4 bases from V and 4 from J, leaving 8 bases between them. The CDR3 length is 12 residues. CDR1 and CDR2 from the germline V gene are MDHEN and SYDVKM.

V and J are TRBV6-6 and TRBJ2-7, with 9 bases aligning to TRBD1. The trim removed 6 bases at V and 0 bases at J, leaving 6 bases unmatched. CDR3 length equals 15 residues. Per germline, CDR1 MNHNY and CDR2 SVGAGI (reference sequence). Here the CDR3 DNA reads TGTGCCAGCAGCGAGACAGGGGGGGGCTCCTACGAGCAGTACTTC. It translates to CASSETGGGSYEQYF.

The chain employs TRBV6-1 and TRBJ2-1, with TRBD2 matching over 10 bases. CDR3 length equals 16 residues. Germline V gene data show CDR1 as MNHNS and CDR2 as SASEGT. With V trimmed by 4 bases and J by 0 bases, 3 bases remained unmatched. The CDR3 DNA sequence: TGTGCCAGCAGTGGGGCTAGCGGGAGCTCCTACAATGAGCAGTTCTTC. Translating it yields CASSGASGSSYNEQFF.

The CDR3 DNA sequence: TGTGCCAGCAGCTTAGGCTTCGGACAGGGGAACAATGAGCAGTTCTTC. Protein sequence: CASSLGFGQGNNEQFF. This rearrangement joins TRBV11-3 to TRBJ2-1, with TRBD1 matching over 9 bases. Germline assignment: CDR1 SGHNT and CDR2 YENEEA. The length of the CDR3 is 16 residues. Trimming removed 1 base from V and 5 bases from J; junction bases left unmatched: 6.

The chain joins TRBV7-9 to TRBJ2-5, with D perhaps matching TRBD2 (6 bases). The V gene lost 5 bases and the J gene lost 14 bases, with 18 bases spanning the gap. This CDR3 comprises 12 residues. Per the germline V gene, CDR1 is SEHNR and CDR2 is FQNEAQ (reference sequence). CDR3 in amino acids: CASSGDIGTLYF. The CDR3 nucleotides read TGTGCCAGCAGCGGTGACATCGGGACTTTATACTTC.

The chain is built from TRBV6-5 and TRBJ1-6; 8 bases align to TRBD1. The junction had 4 bases not matched to a gene; V was cut back by 6 bases and J by 3 bases. Germline assignment: CDR1 MNHEY and CDR2 SVGAGI. CDR3 length: 15 amino acids. CDR3 residues: CASRSQGDYNSPLHF. The CDR3 nucleotides are TGTGCCAGCAGATCACAGGGGGACTATAATTCACCCCTCCACTTT.

The rearrangement links TRBV6-1 to TRBJ2-3; 10 bases fit TRBD2. Germline CDR1 reads MNHNS; CDR2 reads SASEGT. V lost 1 base to trimming and J lost 3 bases; unmatched junction nucleotides: 7. The CDR3 totals 17 residues. CDR3 in amino acids: CASSEVIAGGGTDTQYF. As DNA, the CDR3 is TGTGCCAGCAGTGAAGTAATAGCGGGAGGAGGGACAGATACGCAGTATTTT.

CDR3 amino acids: CASSQDDAGAREQYF. The CDR3 nucleotides are TGTGCCAGCAGCCAAGATGATGCTGGGGCGAGGGAGCAGTACTTC. The genes are TRBV4-2 and TRBJ2-7; perhaps TRBD1 as D (5 bases). Trimming stripped 0 bases from V and 7 bases from J, with 16 bases between. CDR3 size: 15 residues. Per the germline V gene, CDR1 is LGHNA and CDR2 is YNFKEQ.

This clone was counted between two and nine times. This chain joins TRBV9 and TRBJ2-1; 11 bases are a match to TRBD2. V shed 4 bases and J 7 bases; nucleotides not matched to a gene: 4. In germline, CDR1 is SGDLS, CDR2 YYNGEE. The CDR3 is 14 amino acids. The CDR3 region is CASSPRLAGNEQFF. For the CDR3, the DNA is TGTGCCAGCAGCCCCCGACTAGCGGGAAATGAGCAGTTCTTC.

The V gene is TRBV2, the J gene TRBJ1-4, with 9 bases that match TRBD1. V was clipped by 6 bases and J by 3 bases; unmatched bases: 5. Looked up from germline, CDR1 is SNHLY and CDR2 is FYNNEI. The CDR3 consists of 15 residues. This chain's CDR3 is CASRAGQGPNEKLFF. DNA for the CDR3: TGTGCCAGCAGGGCCGGACAGGGGCCTAATGAAAAACTGTTTTTT.

The genes are TRBV20-1 and TRBJ2-2; D not resolved. Per germline, CDR1 DFQATT and CDR2 SNEGSKA (reference sequence). Trimming removed 3 bases from V and 4 bases from J, with 9 bases in between. CDR3 size: 13 residues. The CDR3 DNA reads TGCAGTGCTAGTTACTTCCGCACCGGGGAGCTGTTTTTT. Its translation is CSASYFRTGELFF.

This clone was seen a few times. The chain couples TRBV6-5 to TRBJ2-5, with D possibly TRBD1 on 5 matching bases. CDR1 MNHEY and CDR2 SVGAGI come from the germline V gene. CDR3 length equals 14 residues. V was trimmed by 2 bases and J by 5 bases, leaving 12 bases between them. CDR3 DNA sequence: TGTGCCAGCAGTTACGATCTGGGGCTGGAGACCCAGTACTTC. Translated: CASSYDLGLETQYF.

This clone was observed a handful of times. The chain is built from TRBV3-1 (or the pseudogene TRBV3-2) and TRBJ2-5; TRBD1 agrees at 7 bases. After removal of 1 base from V and 2 bases from J, the junction contained 7 bases not matched to a gene. The CDR3 is 16 residues long. The germline CDR1 and CDR2 sequences are LGHDT and YNNKEL (reference sequence). CDR3 protein: CASSQGTGADQETQYF. The CDR3, as DNA: TGTGCCAGCAGCCAAGGAACAGGGGCCGATCAAGAGACCCAGTACTTC.

The V gene is TRBV24-1, the J gene TRBJ2-7, with 7 bases aligning to TRBD1. There are 15 residues in the CDR3. With V trimmed by 4 bases and J by 7 bases, 12 bases remained unmatched. Germline V gene lookup returns CDR1 KGHDR and CDR2 SFDVKD. The CDR3 DNA sequence: TGTGCCACCAGTGACCCCGCGACAGGGACGGGAGAGCAGTACTTC. Amino acids: CATSDPATGTGEQYF.